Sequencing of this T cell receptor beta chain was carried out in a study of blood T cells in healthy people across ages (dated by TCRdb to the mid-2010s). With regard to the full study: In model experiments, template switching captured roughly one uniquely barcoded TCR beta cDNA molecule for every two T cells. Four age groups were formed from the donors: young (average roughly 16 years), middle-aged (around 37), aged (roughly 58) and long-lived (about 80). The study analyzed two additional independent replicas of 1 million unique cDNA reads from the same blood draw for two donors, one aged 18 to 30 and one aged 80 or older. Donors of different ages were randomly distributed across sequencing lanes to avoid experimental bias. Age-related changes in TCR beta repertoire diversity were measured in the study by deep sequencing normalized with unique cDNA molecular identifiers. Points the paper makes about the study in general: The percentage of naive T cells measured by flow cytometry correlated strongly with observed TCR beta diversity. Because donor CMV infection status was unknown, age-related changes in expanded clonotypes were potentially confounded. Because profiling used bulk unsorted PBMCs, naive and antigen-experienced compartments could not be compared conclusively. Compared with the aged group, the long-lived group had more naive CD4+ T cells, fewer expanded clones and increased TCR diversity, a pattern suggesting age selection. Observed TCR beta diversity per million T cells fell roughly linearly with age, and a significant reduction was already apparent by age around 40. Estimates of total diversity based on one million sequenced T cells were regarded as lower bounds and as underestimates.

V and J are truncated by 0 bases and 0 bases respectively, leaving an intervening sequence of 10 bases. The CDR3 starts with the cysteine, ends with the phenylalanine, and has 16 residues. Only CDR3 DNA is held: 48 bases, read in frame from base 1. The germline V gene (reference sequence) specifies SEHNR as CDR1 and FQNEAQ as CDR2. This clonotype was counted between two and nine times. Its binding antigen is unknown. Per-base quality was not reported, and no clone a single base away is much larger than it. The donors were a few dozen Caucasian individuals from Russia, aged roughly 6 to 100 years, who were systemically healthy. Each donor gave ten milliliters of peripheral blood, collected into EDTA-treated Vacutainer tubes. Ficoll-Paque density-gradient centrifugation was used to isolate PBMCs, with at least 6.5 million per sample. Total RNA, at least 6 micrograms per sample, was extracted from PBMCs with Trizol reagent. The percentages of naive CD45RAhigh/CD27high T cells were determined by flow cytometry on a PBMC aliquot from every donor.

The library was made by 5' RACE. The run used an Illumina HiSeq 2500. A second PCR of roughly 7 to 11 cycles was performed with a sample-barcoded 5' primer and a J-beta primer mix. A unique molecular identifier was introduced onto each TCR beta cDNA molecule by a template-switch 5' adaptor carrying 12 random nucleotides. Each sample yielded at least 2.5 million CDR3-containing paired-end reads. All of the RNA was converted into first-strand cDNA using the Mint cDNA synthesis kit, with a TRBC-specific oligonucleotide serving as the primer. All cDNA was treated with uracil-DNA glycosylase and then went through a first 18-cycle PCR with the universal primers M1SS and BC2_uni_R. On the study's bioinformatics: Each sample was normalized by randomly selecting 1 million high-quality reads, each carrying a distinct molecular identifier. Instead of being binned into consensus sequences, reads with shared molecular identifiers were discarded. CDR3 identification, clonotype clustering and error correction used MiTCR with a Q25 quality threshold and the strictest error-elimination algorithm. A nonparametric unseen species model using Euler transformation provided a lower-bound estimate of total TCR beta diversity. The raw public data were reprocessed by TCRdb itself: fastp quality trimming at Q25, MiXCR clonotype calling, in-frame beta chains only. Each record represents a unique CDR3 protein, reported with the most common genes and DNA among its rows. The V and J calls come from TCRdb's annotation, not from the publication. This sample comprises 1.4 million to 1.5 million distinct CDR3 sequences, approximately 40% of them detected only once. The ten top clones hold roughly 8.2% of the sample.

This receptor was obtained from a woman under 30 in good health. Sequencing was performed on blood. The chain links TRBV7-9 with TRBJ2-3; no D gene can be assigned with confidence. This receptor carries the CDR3 CASSLASTKSTDTQYF. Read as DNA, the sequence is TGTGCCAGCAGCTTAGCTTCTACAAAAAGCACAGATACGCAGTATTTT.